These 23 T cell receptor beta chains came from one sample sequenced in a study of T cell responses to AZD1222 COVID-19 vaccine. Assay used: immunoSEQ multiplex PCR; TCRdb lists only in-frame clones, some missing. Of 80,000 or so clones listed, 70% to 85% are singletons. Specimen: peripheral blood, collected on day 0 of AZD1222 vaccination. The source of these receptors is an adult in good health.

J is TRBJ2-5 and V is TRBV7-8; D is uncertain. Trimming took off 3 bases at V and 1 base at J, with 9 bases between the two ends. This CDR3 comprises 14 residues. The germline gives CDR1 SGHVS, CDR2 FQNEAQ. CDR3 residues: CASSFGQPQETQYF. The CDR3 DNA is TGTGCCAGCAGCTTCGGGCAGCCCCAAGAGACCCAGTACTTC.

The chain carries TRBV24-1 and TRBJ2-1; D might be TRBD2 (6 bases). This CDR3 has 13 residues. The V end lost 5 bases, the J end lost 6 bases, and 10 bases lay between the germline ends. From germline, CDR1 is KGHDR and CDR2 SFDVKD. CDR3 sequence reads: CATSVPGSNEQFF. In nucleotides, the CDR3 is TGTGCCACCAGTGTGCCCGGGAGCAATGAGCAGTTCTTC.

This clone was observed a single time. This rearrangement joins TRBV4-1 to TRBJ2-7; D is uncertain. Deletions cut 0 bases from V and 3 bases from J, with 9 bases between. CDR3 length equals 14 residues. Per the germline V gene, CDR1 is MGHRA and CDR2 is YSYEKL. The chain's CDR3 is CASSQDRGSYEQYF. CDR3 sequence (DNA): TGCGCCAGCAGCCAAGATCGTGGCAGCTACGAGCAGTACTTC.

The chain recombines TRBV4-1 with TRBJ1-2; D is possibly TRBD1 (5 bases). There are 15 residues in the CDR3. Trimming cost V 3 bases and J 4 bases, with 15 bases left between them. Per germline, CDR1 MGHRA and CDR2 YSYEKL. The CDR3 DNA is TGCGCCAGCAGCCATCACGGAGGGGCTGGCTATGGCTACACCTTC. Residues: CASSHHGGAGYGYTF.

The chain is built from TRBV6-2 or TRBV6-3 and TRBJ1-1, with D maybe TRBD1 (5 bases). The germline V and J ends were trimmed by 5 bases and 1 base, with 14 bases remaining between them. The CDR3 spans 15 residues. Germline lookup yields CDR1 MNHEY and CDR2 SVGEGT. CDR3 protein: CASSSSGTRNTEAFF. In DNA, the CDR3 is TGTGCCAGCAGTAGCTCCGGGACGAGGAACACTGAAGCTTTCTTT.

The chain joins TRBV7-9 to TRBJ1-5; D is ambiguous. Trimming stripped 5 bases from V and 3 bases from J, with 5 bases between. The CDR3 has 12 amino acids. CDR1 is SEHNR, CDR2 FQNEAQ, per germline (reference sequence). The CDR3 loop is CASSPPNQPQHF. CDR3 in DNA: TGTGCCAGCAGCCCCCCCAATCAGCCCCAGCATTTT.

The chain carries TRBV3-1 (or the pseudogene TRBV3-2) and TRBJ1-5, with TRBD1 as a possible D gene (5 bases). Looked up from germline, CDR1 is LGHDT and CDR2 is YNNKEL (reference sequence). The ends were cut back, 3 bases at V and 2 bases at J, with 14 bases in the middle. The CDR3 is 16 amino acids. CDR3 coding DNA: TGTGCCAGCAGCCACGGGCCAGGGTACGGCAATCAGCCCCAGCATTTT. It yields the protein CASSHGPGYGNQPQHF.

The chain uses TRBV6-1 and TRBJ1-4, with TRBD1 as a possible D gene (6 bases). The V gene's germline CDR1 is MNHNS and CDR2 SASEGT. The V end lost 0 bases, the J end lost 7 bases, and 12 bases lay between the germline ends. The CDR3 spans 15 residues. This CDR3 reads CASSEAGGSSEKLFF. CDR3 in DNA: TGTGCCAGCAGTGAAGCGGGGGGCAGCAGTGAAAAACTGTTTTTT.

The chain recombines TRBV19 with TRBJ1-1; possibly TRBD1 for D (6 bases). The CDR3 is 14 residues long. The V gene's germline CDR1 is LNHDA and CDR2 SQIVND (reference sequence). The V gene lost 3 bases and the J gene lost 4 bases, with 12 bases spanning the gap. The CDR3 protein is CASSIGQRLTEAFF. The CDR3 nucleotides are TGTGCCAGTAGTATCGGACAGCGCCTCACTGAAGCTTTCTTT.

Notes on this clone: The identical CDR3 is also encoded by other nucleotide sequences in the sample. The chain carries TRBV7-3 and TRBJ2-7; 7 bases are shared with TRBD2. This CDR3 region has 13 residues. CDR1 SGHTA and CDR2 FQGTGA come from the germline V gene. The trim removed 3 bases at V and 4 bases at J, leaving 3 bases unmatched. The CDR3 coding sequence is TGTGCCAGCAGCTTCGGCGGGGGTTACGAGCAGTACTTC. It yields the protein CASSFGGGYEQYF. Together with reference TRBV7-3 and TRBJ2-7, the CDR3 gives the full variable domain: GAGVSQTPSNKVTEKGKYVELRCDPISGHTALYWYRQSLGQGPEFLIYFQGTGAADDSGLPNDRFFAVRPEGSVSTLKIQRTERGDSAVYLCASSFGGGYEQYFGPGTRLTVT.

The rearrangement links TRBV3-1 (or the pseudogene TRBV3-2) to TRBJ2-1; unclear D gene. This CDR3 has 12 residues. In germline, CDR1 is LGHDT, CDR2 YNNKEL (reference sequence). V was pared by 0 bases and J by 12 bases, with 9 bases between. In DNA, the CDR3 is TGTGCCAGCAGCCAAGAAGCCCGCAGGCAGTTCTTC. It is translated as CASSQEARRQFF.

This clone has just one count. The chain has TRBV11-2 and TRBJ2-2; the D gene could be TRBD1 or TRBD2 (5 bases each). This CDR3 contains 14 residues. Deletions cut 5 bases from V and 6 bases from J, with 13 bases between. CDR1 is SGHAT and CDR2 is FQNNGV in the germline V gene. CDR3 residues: CASSLQGSAGELFF. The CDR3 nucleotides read TGTGCCAGCAGCCTCCAGGGTAGCGCCGGGGAGCTGTTTTTT.

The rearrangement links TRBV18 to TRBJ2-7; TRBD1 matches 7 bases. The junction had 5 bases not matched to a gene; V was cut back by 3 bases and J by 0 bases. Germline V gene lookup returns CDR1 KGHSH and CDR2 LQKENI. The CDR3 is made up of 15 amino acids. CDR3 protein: CASSPTGQSSYEQYF. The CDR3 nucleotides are TGTGCCAGCTCACCGACGGGACAGTCCTCCTACGAGCAGTACTTC.

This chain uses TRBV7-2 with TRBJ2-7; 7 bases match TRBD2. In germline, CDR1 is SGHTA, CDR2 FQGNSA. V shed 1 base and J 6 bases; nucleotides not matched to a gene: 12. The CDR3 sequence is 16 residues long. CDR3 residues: CASSLVPAGASGEQYF. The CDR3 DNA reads TGTGCCAGCAGCTTAGTTCCGGCGGGAGCGTCCGGCGAGCAGTACTTC.

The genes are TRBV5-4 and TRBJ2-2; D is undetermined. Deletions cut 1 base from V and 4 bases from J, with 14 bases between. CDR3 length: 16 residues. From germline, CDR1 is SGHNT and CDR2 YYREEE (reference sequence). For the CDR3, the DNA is TGTGCCAGCAGCTTGATGGTATCGGGTTTCACCGGGGAGCTGTTTTTT. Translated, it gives CASSLMVSGFTGELFF. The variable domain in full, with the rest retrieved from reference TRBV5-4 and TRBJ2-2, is ETGVTQSPTHLIKTRGQQVTLRCSSQSGHNTVSWYQQALGQGPQFIFQYYREEENGRGNFPPRFSGLQFPNYSSELNVNALELDDSALYLCASSLMVSGFTGELFFGEGSRLTVL.

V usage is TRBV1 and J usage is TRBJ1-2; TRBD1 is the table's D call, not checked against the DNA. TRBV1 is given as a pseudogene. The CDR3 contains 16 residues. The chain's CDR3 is CTSTRDRGQRDYGYTF. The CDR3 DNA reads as TGCACCAGCACCCGGGACAGGGGTCAAAGGGACTATGGCTACACCTTC.

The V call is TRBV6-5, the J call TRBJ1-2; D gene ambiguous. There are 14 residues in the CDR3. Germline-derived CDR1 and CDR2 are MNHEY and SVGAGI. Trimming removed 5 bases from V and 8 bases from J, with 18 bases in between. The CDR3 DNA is TGTGCCAGCAGTCCCACAGAGACTCTTGAGGGCTACACCTTC. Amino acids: CASSPTETLEGYTF.

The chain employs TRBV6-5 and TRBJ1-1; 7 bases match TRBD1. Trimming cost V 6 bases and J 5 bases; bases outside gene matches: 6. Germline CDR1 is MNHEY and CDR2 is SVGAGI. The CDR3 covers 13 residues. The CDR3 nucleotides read TGTGCCAGCAGGCGTACAGGGGAGACTGAAGCTTTCTTT. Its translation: CASRRTGETEAFF.

The CDR3 sequence: CASSATVSTEAFF. The CDR3 region has the DNA TGTGCCAGCAGCGCGACGGTTTCAACTGAAGCTTTCTTT. The chain employs TRBV7-8 and TRBJ1-1; D is unresolved. The CDR3 extends over 13 amino acids. The germline V gene has CDR1 SGHVS and CDR2 FQNEAQ. The V and J ends lost 5 bases and 5 bases respectively, with 12 bases between them.

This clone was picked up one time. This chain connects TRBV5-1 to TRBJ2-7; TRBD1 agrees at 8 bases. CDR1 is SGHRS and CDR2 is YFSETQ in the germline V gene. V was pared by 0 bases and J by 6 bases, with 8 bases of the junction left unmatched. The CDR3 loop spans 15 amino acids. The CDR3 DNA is TGCGCCAGCAGCTTGGGGCCATCAGGGGGCGGCGAGCAGTACTTC. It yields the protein CASSLGPSGGGEQYF.

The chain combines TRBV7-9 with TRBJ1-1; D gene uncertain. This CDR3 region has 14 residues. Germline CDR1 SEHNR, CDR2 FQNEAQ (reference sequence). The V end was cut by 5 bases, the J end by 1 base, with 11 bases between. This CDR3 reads CASSGRGENTEAFF. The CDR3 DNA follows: TGTGCCAGCAGCGGCCGCGGTGAGAACACTGAAGCTTTCTTT.

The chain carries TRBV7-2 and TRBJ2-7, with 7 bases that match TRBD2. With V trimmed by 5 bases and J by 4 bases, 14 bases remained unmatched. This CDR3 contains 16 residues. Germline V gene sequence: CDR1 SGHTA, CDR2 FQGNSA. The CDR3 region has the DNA TGTGCCAGCAGCCCTCATAGGATGGGAGCGGGGTACGAGCAGTACTTC. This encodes CASSPHRMGAGYEQYF.

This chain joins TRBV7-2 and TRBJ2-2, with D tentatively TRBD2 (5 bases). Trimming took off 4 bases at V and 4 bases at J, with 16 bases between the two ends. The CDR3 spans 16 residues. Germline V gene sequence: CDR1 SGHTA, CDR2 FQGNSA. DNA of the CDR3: TGTGCCAGCAGCTGGCTTGGAGGAGCGGCCACCGGGGAGCTGTTTTTT. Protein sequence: CASSWLGGAATGELFF.